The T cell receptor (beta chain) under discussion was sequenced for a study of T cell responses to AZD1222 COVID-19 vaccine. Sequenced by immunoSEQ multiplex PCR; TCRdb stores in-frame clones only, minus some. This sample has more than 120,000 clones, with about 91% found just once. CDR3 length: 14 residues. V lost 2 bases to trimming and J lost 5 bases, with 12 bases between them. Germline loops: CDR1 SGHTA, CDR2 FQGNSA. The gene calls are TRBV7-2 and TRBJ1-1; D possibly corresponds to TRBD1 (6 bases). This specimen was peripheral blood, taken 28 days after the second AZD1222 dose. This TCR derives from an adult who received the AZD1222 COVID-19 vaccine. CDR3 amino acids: CASSLQQGLTEAFF. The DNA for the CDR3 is TGTGCCAGCAGCTTACAACAGGGCTTGACTGAAGCTTTCTTT.